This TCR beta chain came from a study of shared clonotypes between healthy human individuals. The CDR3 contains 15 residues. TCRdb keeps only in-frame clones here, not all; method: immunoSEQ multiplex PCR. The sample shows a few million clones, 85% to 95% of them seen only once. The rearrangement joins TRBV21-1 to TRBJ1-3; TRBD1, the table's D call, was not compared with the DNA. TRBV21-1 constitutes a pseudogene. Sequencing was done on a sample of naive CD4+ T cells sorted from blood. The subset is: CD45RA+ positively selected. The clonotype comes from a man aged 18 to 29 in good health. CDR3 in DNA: TGTGCCAGCAGCATGGACACCACCTCTGGAAACACCATATATTTT. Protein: CASSMDTTSGNTIYF.